This record concerns one TCR beta chain sequence. With 60 Vbeta and 13 Jbeta primers, the PCR was carried out. Here immunoSEQ multiplex PCR was the method, and the copy in TCRdb shows in-frame clones only, minus some. The table lists 150,000 to 200,000 clones, roughly 80% of them singletons. These data come from a study of cytomegalovirus exposure and HLA in healthy donors. V lost 5 bases and J lost 9, with 13 bases in between. This CDR3 comprises 12 residues. The germline gives CDR1 SGHTA, CDR2 FQGNSA. The sample consisted of PBMCs. The rearrangement joins TRBV7-2 to TRBJ1-2; a possible D gene is TRBD1 (6 bases). The sequence was collected from a human donor in good health. The chain's CDR3 is CASSPQGYSYTF. The CDR3 nucleotides read TGTGCCAGCAGCCCCCAGGGGTATAGCTACACCTTC.